This T cell receptor (beta chain) was retrieved from a study of shared clonotypes between healthy human individuals. Produced via immunoSEQ multiplex PCR; TCRdb's table is partial and in-frame only. This sample carries 800,000 or so clones, around 96% of them seen once, and the ten largest clones take about 0.21%. Naivety among CD8 cells was defined by CD45RO negativity and positive CCR7 selection, thereby excluding terminally differentiated effector memory CD45RA+ cells. This clone was seen a single time. Germline V CDR1 and CDR2: MNHEY, SVGAGI. Trimming at V came to 2 bases and at J to 4 bases, leaving 4 bases not matched to a gene. This CDR3 is built from 15 residues.

This TCR was recovered from a man in his thirties or forties in good health. The rearrangement links TRBV6-5 to TRBJ2-1; the match to TRBD2 covers 8 bases. The sequenced material came from naive CD8+ T cells sorted from blood. CDR3 residues: CASSYTSGLYNEQFF. Here the CDR3 DNA reads TGTGCCAGCAGTTACACTAGCGGCCTATACAATGAGCAGTTCTTC.